This T cell receptor (beta chain) was profiled in a study of T-cell reconstitution after alpha-beta-depleted transplantation in children. The library targeted TCRbeta and was prepared with unique molecular identifiers. One entry per CDR3 protein, called by TCRdb with MiXCR from the PCR reads. This sample yields some 400,000 distinct CDR3 sequences, of which about a fifth are seen a single time; 3.8% belongs to the top ten. V was shortened by 1 base and J by 5 bases, with 9 bases between the two germline ends. This CDR3 region has 14 residues. The germline gives CDR1 SGHAT, CDR2 FQNNGV. The chain is built from TRBV11-2 and TRBJ2-1; D is uncertain. The sample consisted of PBMCs from the stem cell graft donor, taken from the stem cell graft. The clonotype comes from a human donor who donated a stem cell graft to a child with acute myeloid leukemia. The CDR3 coding sequence is TGTGCCAGCAGCTTAGTTGAACGGCACAATGAGCAGTTCTTC. This sequence encodes CASSLVERHNEQFF.